The rows below give T cell receptor beta chains drawn from one sample of a study of T cells after yellow fever vaccination. TCRdb re-called the 5' RACE reads with MiXCR, one entry per CDR3 protein. The sample has around 340,000 distinct CDR3 sequences; around 13% are singletons. The sample was CD4+ T cells sorted from PBMCs, taken 15 days after the yellow fever booster vaccination. The receptors come from a man aged 18 to 29 who received the YFV17D yellow fever vaccine. Both conserved end residues are part of each CDR3. The D gene is left open where the match is weak. Some rows mark clone size as missing; the rest say once, few, many or name a class of expanded clone.

abundance: .; v_gene: TRBV18; j_gene: TRBJ1-5; d_gene: .; CDR3nt: TGTGCCAGCTCATCTGACAGCTCCCAGCCCCAGCATTTT; CDR3aa: CASSSDSSQPQHF
abundance: .; v_gene: TRBV7-2; j_gene: TRBJ2-5; d_gene: .; CDR3nt: TGTGCCAGCAGCTTAGGGGGGCGCGGTGGAGAGACCCAGTACTTC; CDR3aa: CASSLGGRGGETQYF
abundance: few; v_gene: TRBV7-2; j_gene: TRBJ2-2; d_gene: TRBD1; CDR3nt: TGTGCCAGCAGCGAACAGGGGGCCAACACCGGGGAGCTGTTTTTT; CDR3aa: CASSEQGANTGELFF
abundance: .; v_gene: TRBV20-1; j_gene: TRBJ2-7; d_gene: TRBD2; CDR3nt: TGCAGTGCTAGACGAGGGACTAGCGGCGACGAGCAGTACTTC; CDR3aa: CSARRGTSGDEQYF
abundance: .; v_gene: TRBV11-2; j_gene: TRBJ1-2; d_gene: .; CDR3nt: TGTGCCAGCAGCTTAGTCCCCTTAGGGTCCTATGGCTACACCTTC; CDR3aa: CASSLVPLGSYGYTF
abundance: few; v_gene: TRBV20-1; j_gene: TRBJ2-1; d_gene: TRBD1; CDR3nt: TGCAGTGCGCAAACGGACAGGTTCCATGAGCAGTTCTTC; CDR3aa: CSAQTDRFHEQFF
abundance: few; v_gene: TRBV6-5; j_gene: TRBJ2-3; d_gene: .; CDR3nt: TGTGCCAGCAGTTTACGGACCTTCACAGATACGCAGTATTTT; CDR3aa: CASSLRTFTDTQYF
abundance: .; v_gene: TRBV19; j_gene: TRBJ2-3; d_gene: .; CDR3nt: TGTGCCAGTAGTATAGTAGGGGGGGCGATCGGAGATACGCAGTATTTT; CDR3aa: CASSIVGGAIGDTQYF
abundance: .; v_gene: TRBV7-2; j_gene: TRBJ1-5; d_gene: .; CDR3nt: TGTGCCAGCAGCTTAATGGGGTTTAATCAGCCCCAGCATTTT; CDR3aa: CASSLMGFNQPQHF
abundance: .; v_gene: TRBV29-1; j_gene: TRBJ2-2; d_gene: TRBD1; CDR3nt: TGCAGCGTCAAGGACAGGACGAACACCGGGGAGCTGTTTTTT; CDR3aa: CSVKDRTNTGELFF
abundance: .; v_gene: TRBV12-3/TRBV12-4; j_gene: TRBJ2-5; d_gene: .; CDR3nt: TGTGCCAGCAGTTTAGTGGTGGAGGGAACAAAGACCCAGTACTTC; CDR3aa: CASSLVVEGTKTQYF
abundance: few; v_gene: TRBV11-2; j_gene: TRBJ1-1; d_gene: .; CDR3nt: TGTGCCAGCAGCTTAAGGGGATCAGAGGCTTTCTTT; CDR3aa: CASSLRGSEAFF
abundance: .; v_gene: TRBV12-3/TRBV12-4; j_gene: TRBJ2-1; d_gene: TRBD2; CDR3nt: TGTGCCAGCAGTTTAGGCGGGGGGGCATGGGAGCAGTTCTTC; CDR3aa: CASSLGGGAWEQFF
abundance: .; v_gene: TRBV7-2; j_gene: TRBJ1-4; d_gene: TRBD1; CDR3nt: TGTGCCAGCAGAGAGGACAGGGACGGAGAAAAACTGTTTTTT; CDR3aa: CASREDRDGEKLFF
abundance: .; v_gene: TRBV12-3/TRBV12-4; j_gene: TRBJ1-6; d_gene: .; CDR3nt: TGTGCCAGCAGTTTACAGTCAGGCGTAAATTCACCCCTCCACTTT; CDR3aa: CASSLQSGVNSPLHF
abundance: .; v_gene: TRBV7-3; j_gene: TRBJ2-1; d_gene: TRBD1; CDR3nt: TGTGCCAGCAGCTGGGACAGGAACTATGAGCAGTTCTTC; CDR3aa: CASSWDRNYEQFF
abundance: .; v_gene: TRBV19; j_gene: TRBJ2-5; d_gene: .; CDR3nt: TGTGCCAGTAGGGGGGGGACAGCGTCCCAAGAGACCCAGTACTTC; CDR3aa: CASRGGTASQETQYF
abundance: .; v_gene: TRBV4-3; j_gene: TRBJ1-2; d_gene: .; CDR3nt: TGCGCCAGCAGCCTAAGGGGGGCAGGGAGGAATGGCTACACCTTC; CDR3aa: CASSLRGAGRNGYTF
abundance: few; v_gene: TRBV6-1; j_gene: TRBJ1-5; d_gene: .; CDR3nt: TGTGCCAGCAGTGAAGCTGGCATTACCTTAAATCAGCCCCAGCATTTT; CDR3aa: CASSEAGITLNQPQHF
abundance: few; v_gene: TRBV10-2; j_gene: TRBJ2-5; d_gene: TRBD2; CDR3nt: TGCGCCAGCAGTGAGATGAGTGTCCAGCGGGGGGAGACCCAGTACTTC; CDR3aa: CASSEMSVQRGETQYF
abundance: .; v_gene: TRBV5-1; j_gene: TRBJ2-1; d_gene: .; CDR3nt: TGCGCCAGCAGCTTGGTAACCGGGGGCGAGCAGTTCTTC; CDR3aa: CASSLVTGGEQFF
abundance: few; v_gene: TRBV20-1; j_gene: TRBJ1-1; d_gene: .; CDR3nt: TGCAGTGCTAGGAATTGGATGGGCACTGAAGCTTTCTTT; CDR3aa: CSARNWMGTEAFF
abundance: .; v_gene: TRBV6-1; j_gene: TRBJ1-1; d_gene: .; CDR3nt: TGTGCCAGCAGGCAGAGGGTAGCTGAAGCTTTCTTT; CDR3aa: CASRQRVAEAFF
abundance: .; v_gene: TRBV30; j_gene: TRBJ2-2; d_gene: .; CDR3nt: TGTGCCTGGAGTGCGGGGACATTAAACACCGGGGAGCTGTTTTTT; CDR3aa: CAWSAGTLNTGELFF
abundance: .; v_gene: TRBV19; j_gene: TRBJ1-6; d_gene: .; CDR3nt: TGTGCCAGTCGACGGGGGGCGAATTCACCCCTCCACTTT; CDR3aa: CASRRGANSPLHF
abundance: many; v_gene: TRBV7-9; j_gene: TRBJ1-6; d_gene: TRBD1; CDR3nt: TGTGCCAGCAGCTACTTGGGACAGGGGAATTCACCCCTCCACTTT; CDR3aa: CASSYLGQGNSPLHF
abundance: few; v_gene: TRBV2; j_gene: TRBJ2-1; d_gene: .; CDR3nt: TGTGCCAGCAGAGGGCAGGTCGGCAATGAGCAGTTCTTC; CDR3aa: CASRGQVGNEQFF
abundance: few; v_gene: TRBV5-1; j_gene: TRBJ2-3; d_gene: TRBD2; CDR3nt: TGCGCCAGCAGCTTGGCGGTAGCGGGGCTCACAGATACGCAGTATTTT; CDR3aa: CASSLAVAGLTDTQYF
abundance: .; v_gene: TRBV5-1; j_gene: TRBJ1-3; d_gene: .; CDR3nt: TGCGCCAGCAGTCAGGACTACTCTGGAAACACCATATATTTT; CDR3aa: CASSQDYSGNTIYF
abundance: few; v_gene: TRBV7-2; j_gene: TRBJ2-5; d_gene: TRBD2; CDR3nt: TGTGCCAGCAGCCGACATCTTAGCGGGGGGGCCCAGACCCAGTACTTC; CDR3aa: CASSRHLSGGAQTQYF
abundance: few; v_gene: TRBV5-1; j_gene: TRBJ2-1; d_gene: TRBD2; CDR3nt: TGCGCCAGCAGCTTGGCCGGCGGGGGAAGCTCCTACAATGAGCAGTTCTTC; CDR3aa: CASSLAGGGSSYNEQFF
abundance: .; v_gene: TRBV6-2/TRBV6-3; j_gene: TRBJ2-3; d_gene: .; CDR3nt: TGTGCCAGCAGTTACGCCGGGGTCAACACAGATACGCAGTATTTT; CDR3aa: CASSYAGVNTDTQYF
abundance: .; v_gene: TRBV19; j_gene: TRBJ2-1; d_gene: TRBD1; CDR3nt: TGTGCCAGTACAGGGGGCCCTTCCTACAATGAGCAGTTCTTC; CDR3aa: CASTGGPSYNEQFF
abundance: .; v_gene: TRBV3-1; j_gene: TRBJ2-4; d_gene: .; CDR3nt: TGTGCCAGCACCGAGGCCCGTCCCAAAAACATTCAGTACTTC; CDR3aa: CASTEARPKNIQYF
abundance: many; v_gene: TRBV12-3/TRBV12-4; j_gene: TRBJ2-6; d_gene: .; CDR3nt: TGTGCCAGCACTAGAGGGTCTGGGGCCAACGTCCTGACTTTC; CDR3aa: CASTRGSGANVLTF
abundance: .; v_gene: TRBV19; j_gene: TRBJ2-7; d_gene: TRBD1; CDR3nt: TGTGCCAGTAGTGCGGGACAGGCGCCCTACGAGCAGTACTTC; CDR3aa: CASSAGQAPYEQYF
abundance: few; v_gene: TRBV10-3; j_gene: TRBJ2-5; d_gene: TRBD1; CDR3nt: TGTGCCATCAGTCCGGGACAGGGTGTCCCGGGAGAGACCCAGTACTTC; CDR3aa: CAISPGQGVPGETQYF
abundance: .; v_gene: TRBV4-2; j_gene: TRBJ1-4; d_gene: .; CDR3nt: TGTGCCAGCAGCGGGGGCACACCGGATGAAAAACTGTTTTTT; CDR3aa: CASSGGTPDEKLFF
abundance: .; v_gene: TRBV5-1; j_gene: TRBJ2-7; d_gene: TRBD1; CDR3nt: TGCGCCAGCAGCTTGTTAAGGGACAGGGGGTACGAGCAGTACTTC; CDR3aa: CASSLLRDRGYEQYF
abundance: .; v_gene: TRBV7-2; j_gene: TRBJ2-7; d_gene: TRBD1; CDR3nt: TGTGCCAGCAGCGTCGGACAGGGTACCTACGAGCAGTACTTC; CDR3aa: CASSVGQGTYEQYF
abundance: .; v_gene: TRBV20-1; j_gene: TRBJ2-5; d_gene: .; CDR3nt: TGCAGTGCTAGTCCGCCGGGACGCACGACCCAGTACTTC; CDR3aa: CSASPPGRTTQYF
abundance: .; v_gene: TRBV6-5; j_gene: TRBJ1-2; d_gene: .; CDR3nt: TGTGCCAGCAAAATCGGCATTAACTATGGCTACACCTTC; CDR3aa: CASKIGINYGYTF
abundance: .; v_gene: TRBV7-2; j_gene: TRBJ2-5; d_gene: .; CDR3nt: TGTGCCAGCAGCTTTGGATTCCAAGAGACCCAGTACTTC; CDR3aa: CASSFGFQETQYF
abundance: few; v_gene: TRBV5-1; j_gene: TRBJ1-2; d_gene: TRBD1; CDR3nt: TGCGCCAGCAGCCCGGACAGGGGGCGTTATGGCTACACCTTC; CDR3aa: CASSPDRGRYGYTF
abundance: .; v_gene: TRBV3-1; j_gene: TRBJ2-1; d_gene: .; CDR3nt: TGTGCCAGCAGCCAACGGGGGAGCTCCTACAATGAGCAGTTCTTC; CDR3aa: CASSQRGSSYNEQFF
abundance: few; v_gene: TRBV7-3; j_gene: TRBJ1-1; d_gene: TRBD1; CDR3nt: TGTGCCAGCAGCGCGTATACAGGGGCTGAAGCTTTCTTT; CDR3aa: CASSAYTGAEAFF
abundance: .; v_gene: TRBV5-5; j_gene: TRBJ2-7; d_gene: .; CDR3nt: TGTGCCAGCAGCCCCCGGTCCTACTCCTACGAGCAGTACTTC; CDR3aa: CASSPRSYSYEQYF
abundance: .; v_gene: TRBV6-5; j_gene: TRBJ1-2; d_gene: TRBD1; CDR3nt: TGTGCCAGCAGGGCGACAGGGGTCTATGGCTACACCTTC; CDR3aa: CASRATGVYGYTF
abundance: large; v_gene: TRBV7-8; j_gene: TRBJ1-2; d_gene: .; CDR3nt: TGTGCCAGCAGCCTCGGACAAGCCTGGGCTAACTATGGCTACACCTTC; CDR3aa: CASSLGQAWANYGYTF
abundance: few; v_gene: TRBV5-1; j_gene: TRBJ2-5; d_gene: TRBD1; CDR3nt: TGCGCCAGCAGCTTTGTCCTGGGACAGCAAGAGACCCAGTACTTC; CDR3aa: CASSFVLGQQETQYF
abundance: few; v_gene: TRBV4-1; j_gene: TRBJ2-2; d_gene: .; CDR3nt: TGCGCCAGCAGCCAACTCACAGGGAGCGGAAACACCGGGGAGCTGTTTTTT; CDR3aa: CASSQLTGSGNTGELFF
abundance: many; v_gene: TRBV5-6; j_gene: TRBJ2-2; d_gene: .; CDR3nt: TGTGCCAGCAGCTTGGACTTAAACACCGGGGAGCTGTTTTTT; CDR3aa: CASSLDLNTGELFF
abundance: .; v_gene: TRBV9; j_gene: TRBJ2-5; d_gene: TRBD2; CDR3nt: TGTGCCAGCAGCGTAGCTATTGGACTAGCGGGGAGCGAGACCCAGTACTTC; CDR3aa: CASSVAIGLAGSETQYF
abundance: few; v_gene: TRBV6-5; j_gene: TRBJ2-5; d_gene: .; CDR3nt: TGTGCCAGCAGTTACTTTGAGACCCAGTACTTC; CDR3aa: CASSYFETQYF
abundance: .; v_gene: TRBV18; j_gene: TRBJ2-5; d_gene: .; CDR3nt: TGTGCCAGCTCAGATAGGGAGACCCAGTACTTC; CDR3aa: CASSDRETQYF
abundance: .; v_gene: TRBV7-2; j_gene: TRBJ1-2; d_gene: .; CDR3nt: TGTGCCAGCAGCGTTCAAGGGGGGGCCCCGGGGTATGGCTACACCTTC; CDR3aa: CASSVQGGAPGYGYTF
abundance: .; v_gene: TRBV6-5; j_gene: TRBJ1-1; d_gene: .; CDR3nt: TGTGCCAGCACTCCGGGGGGAGGGAGGGTCACTGAAGCTTTCTTT; CDR3aa: CASTPGGGRVTEAFF
abundance: few; v_gene: TRBV4-3; j_gene: TRBJ2-3; d_gene: TRBD1; CDR3nt: TGCGCCAGCAGCCACCACAGGGGGGACGGCACAGATACGCAGTATTTT; CDR3aa: CASSHHRGDGTDTQYF
abundance: .; v_gene: TRBV20-1; j_gene: TRBJ2-7; d_gene: .; CDR3nt: TGCAGTGCTAGTGGCCGGGTGACGACCTACGAGCAGTACTTC; CDR3aa: CSASGRVTTYEQYF
abundance: few; v_gene: TRBV5-5; j_gene: TRBJ2-1; d_gene: .; CDR3nt: TGTGCCAGCAGCTTGCTTTCGGGGGATGAGCAGTTCTTC; CDR3aa: CASSLLSGDEQFF